The clone carrying this TCR beta chain showed up many times. What it binds is unknown. The data originate from a study of T cells after yellow fever vaccination. A process of 5'RACE template switching, which added a universal primer site and UMIs, was used to make TCR cDNA. One entry per CDR3 protein, called by TCRdb with MiXCR from the 5' RACE reads. The sample yields a few hundred thousand distinct CDR3 sequences, around 8.1% seen once. Study results and limitations: The study found a weaker secondary response that peaked faster, day 5 versus 15. Booster sampling recovered most clones from primary vaccination (96% CD4, around 90% CD8). Only a minor proportion of clonotypes was detected across both CD4 and CD8 compartments.

This receptor was identified in a man younger than 30 who received the YFV17D yellow fever vaccine. Sequenced here: PBMCs, sampled roughly 46 days after the first yellow fever vaccination.

CDR3 in amino acids: CAWSGQGGTEAFF. The CDR3 DNA reads TGTGCCTGGAGTGGACAGGGGGGGACTGAAGCTTTCTTT. The J gene is TRBJ1-1, the V gene TRBV30, with 9 bases aligning to TRBD1. Per germline, CDR1 GTSNPN and CDR2 SVGIG (reference sequence). CDR3 length equals 13 residues. With 1 base clipped from V and 5 bases from J, the junction kept 2 bases outside the gene matches.